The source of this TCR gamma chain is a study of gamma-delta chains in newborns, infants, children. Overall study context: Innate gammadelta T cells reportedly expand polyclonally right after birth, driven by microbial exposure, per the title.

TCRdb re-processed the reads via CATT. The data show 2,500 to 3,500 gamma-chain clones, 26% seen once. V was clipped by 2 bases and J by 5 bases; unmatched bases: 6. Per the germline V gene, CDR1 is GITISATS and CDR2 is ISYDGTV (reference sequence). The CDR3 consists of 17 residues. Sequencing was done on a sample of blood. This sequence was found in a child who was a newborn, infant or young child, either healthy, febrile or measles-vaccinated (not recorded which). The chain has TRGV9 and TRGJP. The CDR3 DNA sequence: TGTGCCTTGTGGGAGGCTATGGAAGAGTTGGGCAAAAAAATCAAGGTATTT. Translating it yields CALWEAMEELGKKIKVF.